These 26 T cell receptor beta chains were all obtained from the same sample, sequenced in a study of blood T cell repertoires in COVID-19. Profiling relied on immunoSEQ multiplex PCR, and the TCRdb table lists in-frame clones only, not all of them. The sample records about 320,000 clones, 85% being singletons. Sequencing was carried out using peripheral blood. These receptors were obtained from a human donor in a cohort sampled during active COVID-19.

This chain links TRBV10-2 with TRBJ2-3; D remains unclear. Trimming took off 2 bases at V and 2 bases at J, with 8 bases between the two ends. The CDR3 totals 14 residues. Per germline, CDR1 WSHSY and CDR2 SAAADI. For the CDR3, the DNA is TGCGCCAGCAGTGAGGTTCTAGTCACAGATACGCAGTATTTT. This codes for CASSEVLVTDTQYF.

On this clone: This CDR3 is also generated by other DNA sequences in the sample. CDR3 sequence: CASSVASGGYNEQFF. The DNA of the CDR3 is TGTGCCAGCAGCGTAGCTAGCGGGGGGTACAATGAGCAGTTCTTC. The genes are TRBV9 and TRBJ2-1; 11 bases agree with TRBD2. This CDR3 contains 15 residues. Germline assignment: CDR1 SGDLS and CDR2 YYNGEE. V was clipped by 0 bases and J by 4 bases; unmatched bases: 0. Full variable domain (missing parts from reference TRBV9 and TRBJ2-1): DSGVTQTPKHLITATGQRVTLRCSPRSGDLSVYWYQQSLDQGLQFLIQYYNGEERAKGNILERFSAQQFPDLHSELNLSSLELGDSALYFCASSVASGGYNEQFFGPGTRLTVL.

The chain recombines TRBV25-1 with TRBJ1-1; possible D gene TRBD1, 5 bases. The V gene lost 6 bases and the J gene lost 4 bases, with 15 bases spanning the gap. This CDR3 has 14 amino acids. Looked up from germline, CDR1 is MGHDK and CDR2 is SYGVNS. The CDR3 region is CASSRLPQGTEAFF. CDR3 DNA: TGTGCCAGCAGCCGTCTACCCCAGGGCACTGAAGCTTTCTTT. Full variable domain (missing parts from reference TRBV25-1 and TRBJ1-1): EADIYQTPRYLVIGTGKKITLECSQTMGHDKMYWYQQDPGMELHLIHYSYGVNSTEKGDLSSESTVSRIRTEHFPLTLESARPSHTSQYLCASSRLPQGTEAFFGQGTRLTVV.

The rearrangement uses TRBV11-2 and TRBJ1-2, with D perhaps TRBD1 (6 bases). Germline values: CDR1 SGHAT, CDR2 FQNNGV. V lost 6 bases to trimming and J lost 0 bases, with 11 bases between them. This CDR3 has 14 amino acids. The CDR3 here is CASRSGEANYGYTF. As DNA, the CDR3 is TGTGCCAGCAGGTCAGGGGAAGCTAACTATGGCTACACCTTC.

V gene TRBV5-1 combines with J gene TRBJ2-2; weak D call: TRBD2 (6 bases). Germline V lookup: CDR1 SGHRS, CDR2 YFSETQ. There are 13 residues in the CDR3. Trimming pared 9 bases from V and 5 bases from J, leaving 14 bases between. CDR3 amino acids: CATKPGATGELFF. CDR3 DNA sequence: TGCGCCACCAAACCGGGAGCGACCGGGGAGCTGTTTTTT.

V and J are TRBV9 and TRBJ2-4; no reliable D call. Per the germline V gene, CDR1 is SGDLS and CDR2 is YYNGEE. The ends were cut back, 4 bases at V and 9 bases at J, with 17 bases in the middle. The CDR3 is made up of 14 amino acids. CDR3 sequence (DNA): TGTGCCAGCAGCCCCGGTAGGAGCATGTTCATTCAGTACTTC. This codes for CASSPGRSMFIQYF.

This chain uses TRBV15 with TRBJ1-1; 7 nucleotides align to TRBD1. The CDR3 consists of 15 residues. The ends lost 3 bases at V and 0 bases at J; junction bases unmatched: 4. Germline CDR1 is LNHNV and CDR2 is YYDKDF (reference sequence). The CDR3 sequence: CATSREQGMNTEAFF. DNA of the CDR3: TGTGCCACCAGCAGGGAACAGGGGATGAACACTGAAGCTTTCTTT.

The chain couples TRBV15 to TRBJ2-7; D may be TRBD1 (6 bases). V was cut by 4 bases and J by 4 bases, with 11 bases left in between. Germline V gene data show CDR1 as LNHNV and CDR2 as YYDKDF (reference sequence). The length of the CDR3 is 13 residues. The CDR3 bases are TGTGCCACCAGCAAAGAGCAGGGGTACGAGCAGTACTTC. Its protein product is CATSKEQGYEQYF.

The chain carries TRBV7-8 and TRBJ2-7, with 8 bases aligning to TRBD2. Trimming removed 1 base from V and 5 bases from J; junction bases left unmatched: 13. CDR1 SGHVS and CDR2 FQNEAQ come from the germline V gene. This CDR3 has 17 amino acids. CDR3 DNA sequence: TGTGCCAGCAGCTTAGAGGAAAGTCGGGGGGGCGTCGACGAGCAGTACTTC. It is translated as CASSLEESRGGVDEQYF. Drawing the rest from reference TRBV7-8 and TRBJ2-7, the complete variable domain is GAGVSQSPRYKVAKRGQDVALRCDPISGHVSLFWYQQALGQGPEFLTYFQNEAQLDKSGLPSDRFFAERPEGSVSTLKIQRTQQEDSAVYLCASSLEESRGGVDEQYFGPGTRLTVT.

This clone occurred a few times. CDR3 loop: CASRPTGTGEGYTF. CDR3 sequence (DNA): TGTGCCAGTCGCCCTACCGGGACAGGGGAAGGCTACACCTTC. The chain recombines TRBV19 with TRBJ1-2; 10 nucleotides match TRBD1. In germline, CDR1 is LNHDA, CDR2 SQIVND (reference sequence). V was clipped by 8 bases and J by 8 bases; unmatched bases: 11. This CDR3 has 14 residues.

The V and J genes are TRBV14 and TRBJ2-3, with 7 nucleotides matching TRBD1. This CDR3 is built from 17 residues. Trimming at V came to 4 bases and at J to 0 bases, leaving 10 bases not matched to a gene. Germline V lookup: CDR1 SGHDN, CDR2 FVKESK. In DNA form, the CDR3 reads TGTGCCAGCAGCCCGGGGCTGAGGACAGGCAGCACAGATACGCAGTATTTT. Protein product: CASSPGLRTGSTDTQYF.

The chain uses TRBV5-6 and TRBJ2-7, with no clear D. V dropped 4 bases and J dropped 5 bases, with 7 bases sitting between them. The CDR3 runs 11 residues. CDR1 SGHDT and CDR2 YYEEEE come from the germline V gene. In nucleotides, the CDR3 is TGTGCCAGCAGCAATTCAAACGAGCAGTACTTC. It is translated as CASSNSNEQYF.

The chain employs TRBV3-1 (or the pseudogene TRBV3-2) and TRBJ2-3, with D perhaps matching TRBD2 (7 bases). Germline loops: CDR1 LGHDT, CDR2 YNNKEL (reference sequence). Trimming took 0 bases from V and 9 from J, leaving 16 bases between them. The CDR3 is 15 residues long. The CDR3 DNA is TGTGCCAGCAGCCAAGAGGGCGCGGGGGCTGGGACGCAGTATTTT. Protein product: CASSQEGAGAGTQYF.

The V and J genes are TRBV3-1 (or the pseudogene TRBV3-2) and TRBJ2-3; 11 bases match TRBD2. The CDR3 has 17 amino acids. Germline CDR1 reads LGHDT; CDR2 reads YNNKEL (reference sequence). V was clipped by 5 bases and J by 2 bases; unmatched bases: 9. CDR3 residues: CASSSTKTSGDTDTQYF. The CDR3 DNA reads as TGTGCCAGCAGCTCTACCAAGACTAGCGGGGACACAGATACGCAGTATTTT.

This clone was observed a few times. CDR3 coding DNA: TGTGCCAGCAGCTTTACAGGGGGTACCTACGAGCAGTACTTC. Protein product: CASSFTGGTYEQYF. The V and J genes are TRBV7-9 and TRBJ2-7; 8 bases agree with TRBD1. The CDR3 consists of 14 residues. Germline CDR1 is SEHNR and CDR2 is FQNEAQ (reference sequence). The V and J ends lost 3 bases and 2 bases, in that order; junction bases with no gene match: 3.

This clone occurred once. The chain joins TRBV5-5 to TRBJ2-2, with D maybe TRBD1 (6 bases). Per germline, CDR1 SGHKS and CDR2 YYEKEE (reference sequence). The CDR3 loop spans 17 amino acids. V gave up 2 bases and J gave up 1 base, with 15 bases separating them. DNA of the CDR3: TGTGCCAGCAGCTTACTAAAGACAGGCCGGAACACCGGGGAGCTGTTTTTT. It is translated as CASSLLKTGRNTGELFF.

The chain has TRBV5-8 and TRBJ2-5; 7 positions match TRBD2. This CDR3 has 15 residues. The V segment lost 1 base and the J segment 5 bases; nucleotides outside the gene matches: 8. Germline V gene lookup returns CDR1 SGHTS and CDR2 YDEGEE. CDR3 sequence: CASSLWTGGAETQYF. DNA for the CDR3: TGTGCCAGCAGCTTGTGGACGGGAGGCGCGGAGACCCAGTACTTC.

V is TRBV25-1 and J is TRBJ1-2; the match to TRBD1 covers 7 bases. V dropped 3 bases and J dropped 7; count of bases not matched to a gene: 11. CDR3 length: 15 amino acids. Germline V gene lookup returns CDR1 MGHDK and CDR2 SYGVNS. CDR3 residues: CASSEVVGGAAGYTF. The CDR3 nucleotides read TGTGCCAGCAGTGAGGTTGTAGGGGGCGCGGCTGGCTACACCTTC.

This chain connects TRBV7-3 to TRBJ1-1; 12 positions match TRBD1. J was trimmed by 1 base and V by 6 bases; bases with no gene match: 9. The CDR3 runs 17 residues. Germline CDR1 SGHTA, CDR2 FQGTGA. The CDR3 here is CASSSQAGQGANTEAFF. Written as DNA, the CDR3 is TGTGCCAGCAGTAGTCAAGCGGGACAGGGGGCGAACACTGAAGCTTTCTTT.

This rearrangement joins TRBV18 to TRBJ2-3; 9 bases agree with TRBD1. Trimming took 7 bases from V and 0 from J; bases not matched to a gene: 5. Germline loops: CDR1 KGHSH, CDR2 LQKENI. The CDR3 covers 15 residues. CDR3 sequence (DNA): TGTGCCAGCTATTTGACAGGGGGAAGCACAGATACGCAGTATTTT. Its translation is CASYLTGGSTDTQYF.

The V gene is TRBV11-2, the J gene TRBJ1-4; D is unclear. Deletions cut 6 bases from V and 4 bases from J, with 9 bases between. The CDR3 loop spans 13 amino acids. Germline-derived CDR1 and CDR2 are SGHAT and FQNNGV. The CDR3, as DNA: TGTGCCAGCAGGAAGATCGGTAATGAAAAACTGTTTTTT. Its protein is CASRKIGNEKLFF.

The V call is TRBV2, the J call TRBJ2-3, with 8 bases identical to TRBD1. From germline, CDR1 is SNHLY and CDR2 FYNNEI. J was trimmed by 6 bases and V by 8 bases; bases with no gene match: 10. This CDR3 has 14 amino acids. This CDR3 is CASQQGEFRDTQYF. The CDR3, as DNA: TGTGCCAGCCAACAGGGGGAATTTAGGGATACGCAGTATTTT.

In its sample, this clone was seen once. The V and J genes are TRBV19 and TRBJ2-5; a weak D match, TRBD1 (6 bases). CDR3 length equals 14 residues. Trimming removed 5 bases from V and 1 base from J, with 11 bases in between. Germline CDR1 LNHDA, CDR2 SQIVND (reference sequence). CDR3 nucleotide sequence: TGTGCCAGTAGTCCCCTGGACAGCCAAGAGACCCAGTACTTC. Translation: CASSPLDSQETQYF.

The rearrangement joins TRBV10-1 to TRBJ1-2, with no clear D. V shed 4 bases and J shed 6 bases, with 9 bases lying between them. The CDR3 has 12 amino acids. Germline V gene data show CDR1 as WNHNN and CDR2 as SYGVQD (reference sequence). CDR3 DNA sequence: TGCGCCAGCAGTGTTCCCGGAGATGGCTACACCTTC. This sequence encodes CASSVPGDGYTF.

CDR3 DNA sequence: TGCGCCAGCAGCGCCGTCGGGGGGAACACTGAAGCTTTCTTT. Its protein product is CASSAVGGNTEAFF. V and J are TRBV5-1 and TRBJ1-1; possibly TRBD1 for D (5 bases). The ends were cut back, 4 bases at V and 1 base at J, with 11 bases in the middle. This CDR3 has 14 amino acids. The germline V gene has CDR1 SGHRS and CDR2 YFSETQ.

CDR3 bases: TGTGCCAGTACCTTAGCGGGAGGCTACGAGCAGTACTTC. The encoded protein is CASTLAGGYEQYF. This chain joins TRBV19 and TRBJ2-7; TRBD2 matches 10 bases. The J segment lost 3 bases and the V segment lost 7 bases, leaving 3 bases of the junction unmatched. Germline loops: CDR1 LNHDA, CDR2 SQIVND (reference sequence). This CDR3 has 13 residues.